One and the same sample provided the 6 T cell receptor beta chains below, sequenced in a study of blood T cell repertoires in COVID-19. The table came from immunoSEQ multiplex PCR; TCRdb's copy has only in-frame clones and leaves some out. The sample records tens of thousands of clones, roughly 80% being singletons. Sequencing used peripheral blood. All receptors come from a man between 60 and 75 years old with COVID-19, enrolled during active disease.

This CDR3 reads CASSLRGGQPQHF. Written as DNA, the CDR3 is TGTGCCAGCAGTTTGAGAGGGGGTCAGCCCCAGCATTTT. This rearrangement joins TRBV12-3 or TRBV12-4 to TRBJ1-5; a weak D match, TRBD1 (6 bases). There are 13 residues in the CDR3. The V and J ends lost 3 bases and 6 bases respectively, with 9 bases between them.

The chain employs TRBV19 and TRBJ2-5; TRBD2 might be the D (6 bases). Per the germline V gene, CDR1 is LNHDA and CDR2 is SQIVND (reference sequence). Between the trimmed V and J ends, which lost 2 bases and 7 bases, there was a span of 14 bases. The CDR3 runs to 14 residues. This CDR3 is CASSITEGLGTQYF. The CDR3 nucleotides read TGTGCCAGTAGTATAACGGAGGGGCTCGGGACCCAGTACTTC.

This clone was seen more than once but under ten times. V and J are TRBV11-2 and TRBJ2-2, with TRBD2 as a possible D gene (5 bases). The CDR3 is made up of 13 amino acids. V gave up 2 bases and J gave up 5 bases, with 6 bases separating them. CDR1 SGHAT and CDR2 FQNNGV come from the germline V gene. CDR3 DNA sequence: TGTGCCAGCAGCTTAACGGGAACCGGGGAGCTGTTTTTT. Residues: CASSLTGTGELFF.

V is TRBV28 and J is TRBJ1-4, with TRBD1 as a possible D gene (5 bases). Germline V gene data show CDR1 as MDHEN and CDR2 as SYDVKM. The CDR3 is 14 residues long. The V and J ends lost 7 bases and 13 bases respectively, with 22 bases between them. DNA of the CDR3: TGTGCCAGCACCTCTGGGGGGGGAATGAGCCGACTGTTTTTT. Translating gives CASTSGGGMSRLFF. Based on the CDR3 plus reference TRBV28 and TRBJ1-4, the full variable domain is DVKVTQSSRYLVKRTGEKVFLECVQDMDHENMFWYRQDPGLGLRLIYFSYDVKMKEKGDIPEGYSVSREKKERFSLILESASTNQTSMYLCASTSGGGMSRLFFGSGTQLSVL.

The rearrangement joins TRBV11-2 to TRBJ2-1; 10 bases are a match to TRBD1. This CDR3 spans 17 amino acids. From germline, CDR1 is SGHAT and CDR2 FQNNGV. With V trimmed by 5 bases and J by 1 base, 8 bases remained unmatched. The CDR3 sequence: CASSPVRDRGSYNEQFF. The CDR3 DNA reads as TGTGCCAGCAGCCCCGTACGGGACAGGGGTTCCTACAATGAGCAGTTCTTC.

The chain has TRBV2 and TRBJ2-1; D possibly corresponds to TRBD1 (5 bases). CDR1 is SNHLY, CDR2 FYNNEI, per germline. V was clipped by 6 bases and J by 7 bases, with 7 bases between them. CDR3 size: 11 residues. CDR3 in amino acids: CASSRENEQFF. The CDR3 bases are TGTGCCAGCAGCAGGGAAAATGAGCAGTTCTTC.